A single T cell receptor beta chain is shown here with its context. The antigen is undetermined. This sample was taken from a study of T cell responses to AZD1222 COVID-19 vaccine. Study-level results: Among spike-specific TCRs, nearly half reportedly target unmutated variant regions.

Produced via immunoSEQ multiplex PCR; TCRdb's table is partial and in-frame only. The sample has 150,000 to 200,000 clones, roughly 92% seen once; the top ten hold about 1.5%. The TCR comes from an adult in good health. The sample in question was peripheral blood, obtained on day 0 of AZD1222 vaccination.

This CDR3 reads CAISTNGAGNYGYTF. The CDR3 coding sequence is TGTGCCATCAGTACTAACGGGGCAGGTAACTATGGCTACACCTTC. V and J are TRBV10-3 and TRBJ1-2, with D possibly TRBD1 on 5 matching bases. This CDR3 has 15 amino acids. Trimming stripped 5 bases from V and 1 base from J, with 14 bases between. Germline loops: CDR1 ENHRY, CDR2 SYGVKD.